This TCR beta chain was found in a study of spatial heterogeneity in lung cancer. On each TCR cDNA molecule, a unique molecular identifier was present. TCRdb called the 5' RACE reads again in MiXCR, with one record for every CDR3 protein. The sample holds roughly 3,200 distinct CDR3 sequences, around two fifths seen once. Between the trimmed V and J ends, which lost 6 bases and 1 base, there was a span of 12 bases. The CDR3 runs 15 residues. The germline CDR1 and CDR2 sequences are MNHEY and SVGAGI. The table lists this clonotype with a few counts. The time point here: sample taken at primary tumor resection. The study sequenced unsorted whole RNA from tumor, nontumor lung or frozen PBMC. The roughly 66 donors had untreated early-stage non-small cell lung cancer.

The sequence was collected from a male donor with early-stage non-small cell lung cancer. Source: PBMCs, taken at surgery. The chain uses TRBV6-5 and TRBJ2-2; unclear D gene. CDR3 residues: CASSHFIGNTGELFF. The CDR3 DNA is TGTGCCAGCAGCCATTTCATAGGGAACACCGGGGAGCTGTTTTTT.